The present T cell receptor (beta chain) was sequenced within a study of blood T cell repertoires in COVID-19. On the study more broadly: Specimens from acute and convalescent COVID-19 originated in the United States, Italy and Spain. Sources were T cells, B-cell-depleted T cells, or PBMCs; the material itself was cDNA or gDNA.

As handled by the study authors: Amplification of reference gene primers was used by the study to estimate nucleated cell counts. Generated by immunoSEQ multiplex PCR, the TCRdb table keeps only in-frame clones and is missing some. Clone size and V and J calls were adopted from that table, with D and trimming inferred from the DNA. The data show 250,000 to 300,000 clones, around 81% seen once. The V and J ends lost 3 bases and 2 bases, in that order; junction bases with no gene match: 5. The germline V gene has CDR1 MGHDK and CDR2 SYGVNS. This CDR3 is 15 amino acids long. The sequenced material came from peripheral blood. The receptor's source is a woman aged 55-70 years with active or convalescent COVID-19. The V gene is TRBV25-1, the J gene TRBJ2-3, with 7 nucleotides matching TRBD1. This CDR3 is CASSDTGVPTDTQYF. The CDR3 coding sequence is TGTGCCAGCAGTGACACAGGGGTGCCCACAGATACGCAGTATTTT.